This section outlines one T cell receptor beta chain sequence together with its context. This clonotype was counted a few times. It lacks a known antigen. There are no base qualities to consult, and no much larger clone falls within one base. The data are from a study of blood T cells in healthy people across ages (dated by TCRdb to the mid-2010s). With respect to the entire study: In model experiments, template switching captured about one uniquely barcoded TCR beta cDNA molecule for every two T cells. Two additional independent replicas of 1 million unique cDNA reads from the same blood draw were analyzed for two donors (one aged 18 to 30 and one aged 80 or older). Donors were grouped into four age groups: young (average 16 years), middle-aged (about 38), aged (approximately 67) and long-lived (around 80). The study measured age-related changes in TCR beta repertoire diversity using deep sequencing normalized with unique cDNA molecular identifiers. General findings and caveats noted by the study authors: The long-lived group showed more naive CD4+ T cells, fewer expanded clones and increased TCR diversity than the aged group, suggesting age selection. Estimates of total diversity from one million sequenced T cells were regarded as lower bounds and underestimates. Since profiling was done on bulk unsorted PBMCs, naive and antigen-experienced compartments could not be conclusively compared. The percentage of naive T cells measured by flow cytometry correlated strongly with observed TCR beta diversity. The CMV infection status of donors was not known, potentially confounding age-related changes in expanded clonotypes. Observed TCR beta diversity per million T cells fell roughly linearly with age, and a significant reduction was already apparent by age approximately 40.

Systemically healthy Caucasian individuals from Russia, roughly 40 in total and aged about 6 to 90 years, were included as donors. Each donor gave roughly 9 milliliters of peripheral blood, drawn into EDTA-treated Vacutainer tubes. Ficoll-Paque density-gradient centrifugation was used to isolate PBMCs, with at least 6 million obtained per sample. Trizol reagent was used to extract total RNA from the PBMCs, yielding at least 5.5 micrograms per sample. The percentages of naive CD45RAhigh/CD27high T cells were determined by flow cytometry on a PBMC aliquot from every donor. Libraries were made using 5' RACE. Instrument used: Illumina HiSeq 2500. The second PCR ran for about 6 to 12 cycles and used a J-beta primer mix along with a sample-barcoded 5' primer. Each TCR beta cDNA molecule received a unique molecular identifier from a template-switch 5' adaptor carrying 12 random nucleotides. Each sample yielded at least 2.5 million CDR3-containing paired-end reads. All of the RNA was converted into first-strand cDNA using the Mint cDNA synthesis kit, with a TRBC-specific oligonucleotide serving as the primer. Following uracil-DNA glycosylase treatment, all cDNA underwent a first 18-cycle PCR with the universal primers M1SS and BC2_uni_R. The original pipeline was this. Normalization of each sample was performed by random selection of 1 million high-quality reads, each carrying a distinct molecular identifier. Reads sharing molecular identifiers were discarded rather than binned into consensus sequences. MiTCR, with a Q25 quality threshold and the strictest error-elimination algorithm, was used for CDR3 identification, clonotype clustering and error correction. A nonparametric unseen species model using Euler transformation provided a lower-bound estimate of total TCR beta diversity. TCRdb passed the public sequencing reads through fastp at Q25 and MiXCR, retaining productive beta sequences. Rows with one shared CDR3 protein collapse into an entry with the most common genes and DNA. These V and J calls originate from TCRdb's pipeline instead of the authors' own analysis. Here the sample has roughly 500,000 distinct CDR3 sequences; about 25% occur a single time. Around 10% of the sample is held by the ten biggest clonotypes.

These data were also filed under a second study, of T cells of mothers and their children. Drawing on the second study: The donors were nine systemically healthy Caucasian individuals, made up of three mothers and their six children. cDNA synthesis consumed the entire amount of extracted RNA, loaded at approximately 1.4 ug RNA in each 15 ul reaction. In the second PCR, the M1S primer introduced both the sample barcodes and 2-4 random nucleotides. Over 9 million TCR beta CDR3 reads came from each mother, compared with a few million reads from each child. Thymic selection shapes the output of TCR recombination in a similar way in related and unrelated pairs, and inherited differences have a minor effect. Related mother-child pairs always showed normalized repertoire overlap that was slightly higher than in unrelated mother-child pairs, though the difference was never significant. Persistent microchimeric T cell clones were not detected, at a sensitivity of about 100 clones per million clonotypes. To look for features that set related mother-child pairs apart from unrelated individuals, the researchers ran deep NGS to compare the TCR beta repertoires of mothers and children. The mean age was 40 +/- 4 years for the mothers and approximately 11 +/- 4 years for the children. Libraries were sequenced on Illumina HiSeq 2000 with 100+100 nt paired-end reads after adapter ligation with NEBNext reagents. To avoid cross-contamination, the mother libraries and the child libraries were prepared a month apart and sequenced in separate runs. For each donor, somewhere between 500,000 and 2,000,000 distinct TCR beta clonotypes were identified. Naive TCR beta clonotypes were estimated from low-frequency clonotypes matched to each donor's FACS-determined naive share, without sorting.

Sequenced material: blood. The clonotype comes from a boy between 10 and 17 years old in good health.

The CDR3 reads as follows: CASSPPLGSSYEQYF. The DNA sequence is TGTGCCAGCAGCCCACCACTAGGGAGCTCCTACGAGCAGTACTTC. Recombination connected TRBV7-2 to TRBJ2-7; TRBD2 might be the D gene, on 5 matching bases. CDR1 and CDR2 are drawn from the germline V gene: SGHTA, FQGNSA. Deletion took 5 bases off V and 0 bases off J, with a span of 14 bases between the germline ends. The CDR3 starts with the cysteine, ends with the phenylalanine, and has 15 residues. Only the CDR3 region is kept as DNA, spanning 45 bases read in frame from base 1. With the portions outside the CDR3 filled from the reference TRBV7-2 and TRBJ2-7 genes, the complete variable region becomes GAGVSQSPSNKVTEKGKDVELRCDPISGHTALYWYRQSLGQGLEFLIYFQGNSAPDKSGLPSDRFSAERTGGSVSTLTIQRTQQEDSAVYLCASSPPLGSSYEQYFGPGTRLTVT.